This TCR beta chain was identified in a study of blood T cell repertoires in COVID-19. Study summary: Sample material is recorded as cDNA or gDNA derived from T cells, B-cell-depleted T cells, or PBMCs.

Assay: immunoSEQ multiplex PCR; the TCRdb copy retains only in-frame clones and omits some. The sample shows 300,000 to 400,000 clones, about nine tenths of them seen only once. From germline, CDR1 is MNHNY and CDR2 SVGAGI (reference sequence). The V end was cut by 0 bases, the J end by 0 bases, with 8 bases between. This CDR3 is built from 15 residues. The clonotype originates from a man over 45 with active or convalescent COVID-19. This chain uses TRBV6-6 with TRBJ1-2, with TRBD1 as a possible D gene (6 bases). Material: peripheral blood. The CDR3 sequence: CASSYSGATNYGYTF. CDR3 DNA sequence: TGTGCCAGCAGTTACTCGGGGGCAACTAACTATGGCTACACCTTC.